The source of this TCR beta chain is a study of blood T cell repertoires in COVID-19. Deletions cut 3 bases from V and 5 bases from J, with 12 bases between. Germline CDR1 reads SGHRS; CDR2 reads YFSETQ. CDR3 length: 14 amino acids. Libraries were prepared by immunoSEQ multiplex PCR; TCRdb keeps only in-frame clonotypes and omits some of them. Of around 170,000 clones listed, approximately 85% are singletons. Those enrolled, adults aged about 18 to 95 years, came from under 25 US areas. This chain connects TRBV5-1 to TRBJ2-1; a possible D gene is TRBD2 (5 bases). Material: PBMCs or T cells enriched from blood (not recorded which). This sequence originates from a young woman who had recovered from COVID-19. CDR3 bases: TGCGCCAGCAGCTGGGCAGCCGGGAACAATGAGCAGTTCTTC. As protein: CASSWAAGNNEQFF.